These 10 T cell receptor beta chains originate from one sample sequenced in a study of T cell responses to AZD1222 COVID-19 vaccine. TCRdb's table, derived via immunoSEQ multiplex PCR, lists solely in-frame clones and lacks some. In the table there are over 95,000 clones, about 89% of which are singletons. This specimen was peripheral blood, taken on day 0 of AZD1222 vaccination. The source is an adult in good health.

This clone is a singleton in its sample. This rearrangement joins TRBV6-5 to TRBJ2-2; D gene ambiguous. The V gene lost 7 bases and the J gene lost 0 bases, with 6 bases spanning the gap. CDR1 is MNHEY, CDR2 SVGAGI, per germline. The CDR3 runs 13 residues. The CDR3, as DNA: TGTGCCAGCACCCCCCCGAACACCGGGGAGCTGTTTTTT. This translates into CASTPPNTGELFF.

V and J are TRBV18 and TRBJ2-6, with TRBD1 identical over 7 bases. Germline CDR1 and CDR2: KGHSH and LQKENI. There are 17 residues in the CDR3. V shed 5 bases and J 0 bases; nucleotides not matched to a gene: 7. Written as DNA, the CDR3 is TGTGCCAGCTCAAAAAGGACAGGAAACTCTGGGGCCAACGTCCTGACTTTC. This encodes CASSKRTGNSGANVLTF. The full variable domain, in which reference TRBV18 and TRBJ2-6 provide the parts outside the CDR3, is NAGVMQNPRHLVRRRGQEARLRCSPMKGHSHVYWYRQLPEEGLKFMVYLQKENIIDESGMPKERFSAEFPKEGPSILRIQQVVRGDSAAYFCASSKRTGNSGANVLTFGAGSRLTVL.

The chain couples TRBV5-1 to TRBJ2-1, with 11 bases identical to TRBD2. The J segment lost 10 bases and the V segment lost 0 bases, leaving 6 bases of the junction unmatched. Germline values: CDR1 SGHRS, CDR2 YFSETQ. The CDR3 contains 15 residues. The CDR3 here is CASSLEASGRREQFF. In DNA form, the CDR3 reads TGCGCCAGCAGCTTGGAGGCTAGCGGGAGGCGGGAGCAGTTCTTC.

This clone has only one observation. The V call is TRBV28, the J call TRBJ1-2; D remains unclear. Trimming stripped 8 bases from V and 6 bases from J, with 19 bases between. This CDR3 has 14 amino acids. Germline CDR1 is MDHEN and CDR2 is SYDVKM. In DNA form, the CDR3 reads TGTGCCAGCGCCTTGGCCAATCCCCGGGATGGCTACACCTTC. This translates into CASALANPRDGYTF.

The genes are TRBV5-4 and TRBJ1-6; D gene uncertain. The germline CDR1 and CDR2 sequences are SGHNT and YYREEE (reference sequence). Trimming took off 4 bases at V and 10 bases at J, with 15 bases between the two ends. The CDR3 contains 14 residues. The CDR3 sequence is CASSADGSRSPLHF. CDR3 bases: TGTGCCAGCAGCGCGGATGGATCCCGGTCACCCCTCCACTTT.

The gene calls are TRBV19 and TRBJ2-1, with 9 bases fitting TRBD1. The junction had 16 bases not matched to a gene; V was cut back by 4 bases and J by 6 bases. This CDR3 is built from 18 residues. The germline V gene encodes CDR1 LNHDA and CDR2 SQIVND (reference sequence). CDR3 amino acids: CASSTIPPTGGPVNEQFF. The CDR3 nucleotides read TGTGCCAGTAGTACTATCCCGCCTACAGGGGGCCCTGTCAATGAGCAGTTCTTC.

This clone was counted only a few times. V and J are TRBV11-2 and TRBJ2-7; 14 bases align to TRBD2. CDR1 is SGHAT and CDR2 is FQNNGV in the germline V gene. V shed 4 bases and J 7 bases; nucleotides not matched to a gene: 3. The CDR3 length is 14 residues. The DNA for the CDR3 is TGTGCCAGCAGCTCGGGACTAGCGGGAGTTGAGCAGTACTTC. It encodes CASSSGLAGVEQYF.

This sequence joins TRBV28 and TRBJ1-5, with D unresolved. The ends were cut back, 1 base at V and 6 bases at J, with 7 bases in the middle. Germline V gene data show CDR1 as MDHEN and CDR2 as SYDVKM. This CDR3 is built from 13 residues. The CDR3 is CASSLLEAQPQHF. CDR3 coding DNA: TGTGCCAGCAGTTTATTAGAGGCTCAGCCCCAGCATTTT. Variable domain in full (rest from reference TRBV28 and TRBJ1-5): DVKVTQSSRYLVKRTGEKVFLECVQDMDHENMFWYRQDPGLGLRLIYFSYDVKMKEKGDIPEGYSVSREKKERFSLILESASTNQTSMYLCASSLLEAQPQHFGDGTRLSIL.

This chain joins TRBV18 and TRBJ2-2, with D unresolved. Trimming stripped 3 bases from V and 1 base from J, with 18 bases between. The CDR3 is made up of 18 amino acids. Germline CDR1 is KGHSH and CDR2 is LQKENI. Here the CDR3 reads CASSPQNLGYKNTGELFF. The CDR3 DNA follows: TGTGCCAGCTCACCGCAGAACTTAGGGTACAAGAACACCGGGGAGCTGTTTTTT.

The chain recombines TRBV7-2 with TRBJ2-4; D call uncertain. The V and J ends lost 5 bases and 0 bases respectively, with 8 bases between them. Germline values: CDR1 SGHTA, CDR2 FQGNSA. The CDR3 has 14 amino acids. The DNA of the CDR3 is TGTGCCAGCAGCGTGCAGGAAGCCAAAAACATTCAGTACTTC. It is translated as CASSVQEAKNIQYF. Filled out from reference TRBV7-2 and TRBJ2-4, the complete variable domain reads GAGVSQSPSNKVTEKGKDVELRCDPISGHTALYWYRQSLGQGLEFLIYFQGNSAPDKSGLPSDRFSAERTGGSVSTLTIQRTQQEDSAVYLCASSVQEAKNIQYFGAGTRLSVL.